This T cell receptor beta chain was recorded in a study of sequential checkpoint blockade in melanoma. The data were produced by immunoSEQ multiplex PCR, yet TCRdb's version contains in-frame clones alone and is incomplete. The sample contains fewer than 30,000 clones, about 83% of which appear only once. As for treatment: randomized to nivolumab then ipilimumab (arm A) or the reverse (arm B). Germline V gene sequence: CDR1 MNHEY, CDR2 SMNVEV (reference sequence). Trimming at V came to 9 bases and at J to 6 bases, leaving 4 bases not matched to a gene. The CDR3 has 13 amino acids. The sequencing used CD8+ T cells sorted from blood (inferred from file names), collected from a patient given nivolumab and ipilimumab in sequence. This chain uses TRBV27 with TRBJ2-1; 11 positions agree with TRBD1. The TCR originated in a human donor with melanoma. CDR3 loop: CASIGTGGNEQFF. The CDR3 DNA is TGTGCCAGTATTGGGACAGGGGGCAATGAGCAGTTCTTC.